This T cell receptor (beta chain) originates from a study of blood T cell repertoires in COVID-19. Clones were sequenced by immunoSEQ multiplex PCR, and TCRdb holds only the in-frame ones, with some missing. The sample lists approximately 31,000 clones, approximately 91% occurring once. About this clone itself: At one end the junction does not follow the germline gene, possibly because of a read error. In the same sample, other DNA sequences code for this CDR3.

There are 15 residues in the CDR3. Germline V gene lookup returns CDR1 SGHRS and CDR2 YFSETQ. The rearrangement links TRBV5-1 to TRBJ2-7, with D perhaps matching TRBD2 (5 bases). The TCR comes from a human donor in a cohort sampled during active COVID-19. The sample consisted of peripheral blood. The CDR3 here is CASSPTGISPYEQYF. As DNA, the CDR3 is TGTGCCAGCAGCCCCACCGGGATCTCACCCTACGAGCAGTACTTC.